The 5 T cell receptor beta chains listed next were all sequenced from one sample in a study of blood T cells in healthy people across ages. The second PCR ran roughly 6 to 11 cycles with a sample-barcoded 5' primer and J-beta primers. MiXCR was run by TCRdb on the 5' RACE reads, yielding one entry per CDR3 protein. The table includes 1.5 million to 2 million distinct CDR3 sequences, 28% detected once. What was sequenced was blood. The receptors shown here come from a woman aged 25 to 39 in good health.

The rearrangement uses TRBV3-1 and TRBJ2-7; unclear D gene. The CDR3 has 14 amino acids. Germline V CDR1 and CDR2: LGHDT, YNNKEL (reference sequence). Trimming shortened V by 7 bases and J by 2 bases, and 15 bases separated the two germline ends. CDR3 amino acids: CASTLGVGTYEQYF. DNA for the CDR3: TGTGCCAGCACCTTAGGAGTAGGCACCTACGAGCAGTACTTC.

This clonotype was seen just once. This chain links TRBV4-3 with TRBJ2-3, with 8 bases lining up with TRBD1. V dropped 4 bases and J dropped 1; count of bases not matched to a gene: 13. Per the germline V gene, CDR1 is LGHNA and CDR2 is YSLEER. The CDR3 consists of 18 residues. The CDR3 region is CASSRRQGISSRTDTQYF. The CDR3 DNA sequence: TGCGCCAGCAGCCGAAGACAGGGGATCTCTTCTCGCACAGATACGCAGTATTTT.

V and J are TRBV6-2 or TRBV6-3 and TRBJ2-6; 7 bases line up with TRBD2. This CDR3 is 17 amino acids long. Germline V gene lookup returns CDR1 MNHEY and CDR2 SVGEGT. The V and J ends lost 11 bases and 0 bases, in that order; junction bases with no gene match: 13. CDR3 DNA sequence: TGTGCCGCAGATCGAGCGGGGCCTGACTCTGGGGCCAACGTCCTGACTTTC. It is translated as CAADRAGPDSGANVLTF.

The rearrangement links TRBV28 to TRBJ2-1; TRBD2 agrees at 8 bases. After removal of 10 bases from V and 7 bases from J, the junction contained 9 bases not matched to a gene. The CDR3 sequence is 13 residues long. Germline assignment: CDR1 MDHEN and CDR2 SYDVKM. The CDR3 sequence: CAITNRGGNEQFF. The CDR3, as DNA: TGTGCCATCACAAATCGGGGGGGGAATGAGCAGTTCTTC.

Turning to this clonotype: The junction shows a germline mismatch at one end, possibly a read error. This chain links TRBV12-3 or TRBV12-4 with TRBJ2-5, with a weak D call TRBD2 (7 bases). The CDR3 runs to 15 residues. The CDR3 here is CASTRGGGAQGTQYF. The CDR3 DNA reads TGTGCCAGCACCCGGGGTGGGGGGGCGCAAGGGACCCAGTACTTC.